This TCR beta chain was captured by sequencing in a study of persistence of HIV-infected CD4 T cells. Overall study: Anti-CD3/anti-CD28 stimulation activated a higher proportion of cells than antigen stimulation, with lower memory fraction.

This clone has a handful of counts. The antigen remains unidentified. V was clipped by 6 bases and J by 10 bases, with 12 bases between them. CDR1 is SNHLY and CDR2 is FYNNEI in the germline V gene. The CDR3 length is 11 residues. General study findings and limits: Antigen-responding cells were enriched for degenerate expanded CDR3beta sequences.

Cells were stimulated nonspecifically with anti-CD3/anti-CD28 magnetic beads. Responding CD4+ T cells were sorted by upregulation of both CD40 ligand and CD69. The libraries were made with immunoSEQ version 4 in survey mode. Clones were sequenced by immunoSEQ multiplex PCR, and TCRdb holds only the in-frame ones, with some missing. Among 35,000 to 55,000 clones listed, 80% to 90% were seen once. The chain has TRBV2 and TRBJ1-2; no clear D. This TCR came from an adult man with HIV who was CMV-seropositive. This specimen consisted of CD4+ T cells sorted from PBMCs after approximately 19-hour stimulation, obtained from a patient who received antiretroviral therapy. The CDR3 bases are TGTGCCAGCAGACCCAAGACGGCCTACACCTTC. As protein: CASRPKTAYTF.